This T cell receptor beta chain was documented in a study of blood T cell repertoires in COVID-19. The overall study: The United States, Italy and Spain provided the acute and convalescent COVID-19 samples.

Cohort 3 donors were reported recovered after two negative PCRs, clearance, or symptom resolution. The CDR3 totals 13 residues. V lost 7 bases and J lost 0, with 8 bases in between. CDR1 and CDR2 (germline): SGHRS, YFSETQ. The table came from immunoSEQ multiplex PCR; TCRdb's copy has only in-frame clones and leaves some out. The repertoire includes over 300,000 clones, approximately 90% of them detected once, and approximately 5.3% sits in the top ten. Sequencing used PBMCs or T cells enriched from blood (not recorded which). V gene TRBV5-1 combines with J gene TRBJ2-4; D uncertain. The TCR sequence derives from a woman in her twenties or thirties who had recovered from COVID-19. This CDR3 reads CASQDLAKNIQYF. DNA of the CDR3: TGCGCCAGCCAGGATCTAGCCAAAAACATTCAGTACTTC. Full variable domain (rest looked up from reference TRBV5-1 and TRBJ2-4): KAGVTQTPRYLIKTRGQQVTLSCSPISGHRSVSWYQQTPGQGLQFLFEYFSETQRNKGNFPGRFSGRQFSNSRSEMNVSTLELGDSALYLCASQDLAKNIQYFGAGTRLSVL.